Included here is one TCR beta chain sequence, with context. The target of this receptor is not known. The record has no base qualities; no much larger clone is one base away. The time point label, read with the paper, signifies: baseline before first vaccination. The vaccinee samples were drawn from two UK trials, COV001 and COV002, one of which was a single-blind randomized controlled phase 2/3 trial testing AZD1222 (ChAdOx1 nCoV-19) in healthy adults. For TCRbeta chain sequencing, PBMC samples from trial participants were taken at day 0 and at day 28 after the second dose. The record originates from a study of T cell responses to AZD1222 COVID-19 vaccine (dated by TCRdb to about 2021). Study-level background: AZD1222 recipients whose second dose came at about 4 weeks and those whose second dose came at about 12 weeks were combined into one group, since spike-specific TCR depth and breadth did not differ between the two schedules. Enrollment into the trials was organized by age into subgroups of 18-55, 56-69 and 70-plus years, and those subgroups contained around 150, 28 and 57 TCR-sequenced participants, respectively. TCR sequencing covered over 230 trial participants: 200 to 220 given two doses of AZD1222 and approximately 26 given two doses of MenACWY control vaccine.

The CDR3 regions of human TCRbeta chains were analyzed by immunosequencing. As for the authors' bioinformatics: TCRs in the repertoires were compared against a reference library of SARS-CoV-2-specific TCRs that had been generated with the MIRA antigen-specificity platform. Breadth meant the fraction of unique TCRs that were SARS-CoV-2-associated, whereas depth meant the fraction of total T cells that were SARS-CoV-2-associated. Using the MIRA data, each spike-specific TCR was mapped to the spike region that the TCR reacts to and placed in a CD4 or CD8 class. Log10-transformed breadth and depth values were compared by one-way ANOVA with Sidak's multiple comparisons tests. The immuneACCESS repertoire file appears here via TCRdb, limited to in-frame rearrangements. These files lack a portion of the clones; in checked studies, under half of the deficit traces to unresolved V genes, and the cause of the others is not known. V and J calls plus clone size are reproduced from that table; the DNA served to infer D and trimming. Within this sample are 150,000 or so clones, with about nine tenths of them counted one time only. Approximately 5.1% of the sample is held by the ten biggest clonotypes.

Study-wide conclusions, independent of this receptor: Nearly half of unique spike-specific TCRs reportedly recognized epitopes outside regions mutated in the B.1.351 and B.1.1.7 variants. Only 5 to 7 AZD1222 recipients were SARS-CoV-2 seropositive at baseline, limiting conclusions about previously exposed vaccinees. Vaccine-associated CD4 TCRs spanned the whole spike protein, with dominant responses in regions 160-218 and 743-854. Because no samples from the day 14 peak response were available, repertoires could be characterized only after the peak T cell response. A significant rise in spike-specific TCR breadth and depth was observed after two AZD1222 doses relative to day 0 and relative to MenACWY recipients. Participants were mostly white British, with more females than males. The authors suggested clonal diversity may have been underestimated. In the small 56-69-year group, the increase in depth fell short of significance, most likely because of low power.

Trimming leaves V shorter by 5 bases and J shorter by 1 base, with the junction holding 10 bases beyond the gene matches. The CDR3 starts with the cysteine, ends with the phenylalanine, and has 17 residues. CDR3 DNA only is kept here, 51 bases in frame from base 1. Taken from the germline V gene, the CDR1 and CDR2 loops are SGHTA and FQGNSA. The chain was built from TRBV7-2 and TRBJ2-4; 8 middle bases align to TRBD2. This TCR was sampled from an adult in good health. Sample: peripheral blood, taken on day 0 of AZD1222 vaccination. This receptor has the CDR3 CASSQVSGAVAKNIQYF. The DNA sequence reads TGTGCCAGCAGCCAAGTTAGCGGGGCCGTGGCCAAAAACATTCAGTACTTC.